One sample yielded the 10 T cell receptor beta chains listed below, sequenced in a study of blood T cell repertoires in COVID-19. Here immunoSEQ multiplex PCR was the method, and the copy in TCRdb shows in-frame clones only, minus some. The table shows some 100,000 clones, with about 91% occurring only once. Sequenced: peripheral blood. The receptors here all came from a woman aged 70-85 years with acute or convalescent COVID-19.

The chain carries TRBV19 and TRBJ1-4, with 9 bases fitting TRBD1. The J segment lost 1 base and the V segment lost 4 bases, leaving 4 bases of the junction unmatched. The CDR3 is 16 amino acids. Per germline, CDR1 LNHDA and CDR2 SQIVND (reference sequence). CDR3 loop: CASSNWTGETNEKLFF. Here the CDR3 DNA reads TGTGCCAGTAGTAATTGGACAGGGGAAACTAATGAAAAACTGTTTTTT.

The chain links TRBV11-2 to TRBJ1-2; no reliable D call. CDR1 SGHAT and CDR2 FQNNGV come from the germline V gene. The germline V and J ends were trimmed by 3 bases and 0 bases, with 5 bases remaining between them. The CDR3 sequence is 13 residues long. CDR3 bases: TGTGCCAGCAGCTTGGGAGCTAACTATGGCTACACCTTC. Residues: CASSLGANYGYTF.

The gene calls are TRBV28 and TRBJ2-7; TRBD1 is a possible D gene (6 bases). V gave up 11 bases and J gave up 0 bases, with 14 bases separating them. This CDR3 has 13 amino acids. The germline V gene encodes CDR1 MDHEN and CDR2 SYDVKM. CDR3 in DNA: TGTGCCGGTCAGACAGGCTTCTCCTACGAGCAGTACTTC. The encoded protein is CAGQTGFSYEQYF.

The chain couples TRBV10-3 to TRBJ1-2; TRBD1 matches 7 bases. Unmatched junction bases numbered 7, after V lost 3 bases and J lost 0 bases. Germline V gives CDR1 ENHRY, CDR2 SYGVKD. The CDR3 sequence is 16 residues long. The DNA of the CDR3 is TGTGCCATCAGTGACCTGACAGGGACAGCTAACTATGGCTACACCTTC. Amino acid sequence: CAISDLTGTANYGYTF.

This clone was detected only a few times. This chain uses TRBV9 with TRBJ2-1; TRBD1 might be the D (6 bases). The V gene's germline CDR1 is SGDLS and CDR2 YYNGEE. The V end was cut by 0 bases, the J end by 0 bases, with 10 bases between. The CDR3 runs 16 residues. CDR3 loop: CASSVALDSSYNEQFF. The CDR3, as DNA: TGTGCCAGCAGCGTAGCTCTGGACAGCTCCTACAATGAGCAGTTCTTC.

The chain is built from TRBV6-5 and TRBJ2-7, with 9 bases that match TRBD1. V shed 4 bases, J shed 4 bases, and the junction held 8 bases outside the gene matches. The CDR3 loop spans 15 amino acids. Germline CDR1 MNHEY, CDR2 SVGAGI. The CDR3 reads CASSLFTGQGYEQYF. Here the CDR3 DNA reads TGTGCCAGCAGTTTATTCACGGGACAGGGTTACGAGCAGTACTTC.

The chain combines TRBV7-3 with TRBJ2-1, with a tentative D call TRBD1 (6 bases). The CDR3 is 19 residues long. Germline loops: CDR1 SGHTA, CDR2 FQGTGA. V lost 0 bases and J 1 base, leaving 19 bases between the germline ends. Here the CDR3 DNA reads TGTGCCAGCAGCTTAACGGTGCTTGCGTCAGGGGAGTCCTACAATGAGCAGTTCTTC. Its protein product is CASSLTVLASGESYNEQFF.

This clone was detected only once. V usage is TRBV15 and J usage is TRBJ2-3, with a weak D call TRBD2 (5 bases). V was pared by 0 bases and J by 5 bases, with 12 bases between. Germline lookup yields CDR1 LNHNV and CDR2 YYDKDF (reference sequence). The CDR3 is made up of 15 amino acids. The chain's CDR3 is CATSRDGSFGDTQYF. The CDR3 region has the DNA TGTGCCACCAGCAGAGATGGGAGTTTCGGAGATACGCAGTATTTT. Based on the CDR3 plus reference TRBV15 and TRBJ2-3, the full variable domain is DAMVIQNPRYQVTQFGKPVTLSCSQTLNHNVMYWYQQKSSQAPKLLFHYYDKDFNNEADTPDNFQSRRPNTSFCFLDIRSPGLGDTAMYLCATSRDGSFGDTQYFGPGTRLTVL.

The V call is TRBV4-2, the J call TRBJ1-2; D might be TRBD1 (6 bases). The CDR3 has 13 amino acids. CDR1 LGHNA and CDR2 YNFKEQ come from the germline V gene. Trimming took 1 base from V and 8 from J, leaving 11 bases between them. Here the CDR3 reads CASSQGAGDGYTF. In nucleotides, the CDR3 is TGTGCCAGCAGCCAAGGGGCAGGGGACGGCTACACCTTC.

J is TRBJ2-7 and V is TRBV19, with 11 nucleotides matching TRBD2. The CDR3 totals 16 residues. Trimming removed 3 bases from V and 1 base from J; junction bases left unmatched: 5. The germline gives CDR1 LNHDA, CDR2 SQIVND (reference sequence). CDR3 nucleotides: TGTGCCAGTAGTATGGGGGGACTAGCGGCTTCCTACGAGCAGTACTTC. Translated: CASSMGGLAASYEQYF. Full variable domain (missing parts from reference TRBV19 and TRBJ2-7): DGGITQSPKYLFRKEGQNVTLSCEQNLNHDAMYWYRQDPGQGLRLIYYSQIVNDFQKGDIAEGYSVSREKKESFPLTVTSAQKNPTAFYLCASSMGGLAASYEQYFGPGTRLTVT.